These 26 T cell receptor beta chains originate from one sample sequenced in a study of CD8+CD57+ T cells in acquired aplastic anemia. Both TCR beta VDJ combination and CDR3 sequence profiling were carried out. Genomic DNA was the template for this profiling. Via MiXCR, TCRdb re-called the reads, giving one row per CDR3 protein. The sample has 33,000 or so distinct CDR3 sequences; roughly three quarters are singletons. Sequences were obtained from sorted CD4+, CD8+, or CD8+CD57+ T cells (not recorded which) from PBMCs. All receptors derive from a human donor in good health, serving as a control.

This rearrangement joins TRBV5-8 to TRBJ1-2, with TRBD1 matching over 8 bases. This CDR3 is built from 14 residues. Germline assignment: CDR1 SGHTS and CDR2 YDEGEE. The V segment lost 3 bases and the J segment 8 bases; nucleotides outside the gene matches: 9. CDR3 nucleotide sequence: TGTGCCAGCAGCTCGGGACAGGACTATGAAGGCTACACCTTC. Encoded protein: CASSSGQDYEGYTF.

This chain uses TRBV2 with TRBJ1-2; 7 bases agree with TRBD1. CDR1 is SNHLY, CDR2 FYNNEI, per germline. The CDR3 is 15 residues long. Germline trimming cut 6 bases from V and 1 base from J; bases unmatched to any gene: 8. This CDR3 is CASSHHRGRNYGYTF. CDR3 nucleotide sequence: TGTGCCAGCAGCCACCACAGGGGACGTAACTATGGCTACACCTTC.

This clonotype was picked up a small number of times. The J gene is TRBJ1-1, the V gene TRBV25-1; 8 bases align to TRBD1. The CDR3 sequence is 17 residues long. Germline assignment: CDR1 MGHDK and CDR2 SYGVNS. The junction had 10 bases not matched to a gene; V was cut back by 0 bases and J by 4 bases. DNA for the CDR3: TGTGCCAGCAGTGAATATGGGACAGGAGAGCGGGGCACTGAAGCTTTCTTT. Residues: CASSEYGTGERGTEAFF.

The chain joins TRBV15 to TRBJ1-5; 8 nucleotides match TRBD1. There are 15 residues in the CDR3. Germline CDR1 reads LNHNV; CDR2 reads YYDKDF (reference sequence). J was trimmed by 5 bases and V by 5 bases; bases with no gene match: 8. The CDR3 loop is CATSLGTGKDQPQHF. The CDR3 DNA sequence: TGTGCCACCAGCCTCGGGACAGGCAAAGATCAGCCCCAGCATTTT.

V and J are TRBV2 and TRBJ1-1, with D uncertain. V was clipped by 4 bases and J by 4 bases, with 16 bases between them. CDR1 and CDR2 (germline): SNHLY, FYNNEI. The CDR3 runs 15 residues. CDR3 nucleotides: TGTGCCAGCAGTGTGAGGGAGGGAAGTTTCACTGAAGCTTTCTTT. This sequence encodes CASSVREGSFTEAFF.

The rearrangement links TRBV4-3 to TRBJ2-7, with TRBD1 as a possible D gene (5 bases). Trimming cost V 1 base and J 5 bases, with 9 bases left between them. Germline CDR1 reads LGHNA; CDR2 reads YSLEER. The CDR3 contains 13 residues. The CDR3 here is CASSQAEGDEQYF. CDR3 bases: TGCGCCAGCAGCCAAGCCGAAGGGGACGAGCAGTACTTC.

This clonotype is medium-sized (0.01 to 0.1%) in the sample. The chain is built from TRBV12-3 or TRBV12-4 and TRBJ1-4, with TRBD1 as a possible D gene (5 bases). The CDR3 covers 16 residues. Trimming took 7 bases from V and 0 from J, leaving 15 bases between them. The CDR3 reads CASTPGPFATNEKLFF. DNA of the CDR3: TGTGCCAGCACCCCGGGACCGTTTGCAACTAATGAAAAACTGTTTTTT.

This clonotype is categorized as medium-sized. V gene TRBV29-1 combines with J gene TRBJ1-1; D gene uncertain. Germline lookup yields CDR1 SQVTM and CDR2 ANQGSEA. The CDR3 is 13 amino acids. With 0 bases removed from V and 6 bases from J, the gap between germline ends came to 11 bases. This CDR3 reads CSVEDTNGAEAFF. In DNA form, the CDR3 reads TGCAGCGTTGAAGACACTAACGGGGCTGAAGCTTTCTTT.

The chain is built from TRBV5-1 and TRBJ2-1; tentatively, D is TRBD1 or TRBD2 (6 bases each). CDR1 and CDR2 from the germline V gene are SGHRS and YFSETQ. CDR3 length equals 14 residues. With 3 bases removed from V and 8 bases from J, the gap between germline ends came to 15 bases. CDR3 bases: TGCGCCAGCAGCTGGAGGGGGTTAGACGATGAGCAGTTCTTC. Translating gives CASSWRGLDDEQFF.

This sequence joins TRBV10-2 and TRBJ2-7; a weak D match, TRBD1 (6 bases). The CDR3 loop spans 12 amino acids. CDR1 is WSHSY and CDR2 is SAAADI in the germline V gene. The V end lost 6 bases, the J end lost 2 bases, and 8 bases lay between the germline ends. The CDR3 DNA reads as TGCGCCAGCAGGGACAGTACCTACGAGCAGTACTTC. Amino acid sequence: CASRDSTYEQYF.

CDR3 in amino acids: CAISEDNSGGNEKLFF. The CDR3, as DNA: TGTGCCATCAGTGAGGACAATTCCGGAGGTAATGAAAAACTGTTTTTT. The chain recombines TRBV10-3 with TRBJ1-4; D gene uncertain. The CDR3 has 16 residues. V was shortened by 2 bases and J by 4 bases, with 14 bases between the two germline ends. Germline CDR1 reads ENHRY; CDR2 reads SYGVKD.

V gene TRBV10-3 combines with J gene TRBJ1-2; D unclear. Trimming took 1 base from V and 5 from J, leaving 8 bases between them. The CDR3 covers 13 residues. CDR1 is ENHRY and CDR2 is SYGVKD in the germline V gene. This CDR3 is CAISEYGEYGYTF. CDR3 DNA sequence: TGTGCCATCAGTGAGTACGGGGAATATGGCTACACCTTC.

This rearrangement joins TRBV20-1 to TRBJ1-1; perhaps TRBD1 as D (6 bases). Trimming stripped 3 bases from V and 0 bases from J, with 8 bases between. CDR1 is DFQATT, CDR2 SNEGSKA, per germline (reference sequence). The CDR3 is made up of 13 amino acids. The DNA of the CDR3 is TGCAGTGCTAGGACAGGACTGAACACTGAAGCTTTCTTT. Translation: CSARTGLNTEAFF.

This chain joins TRBV15 and TRBJ2-7; D gene unclear. Germline V gene sequence: CDR1 LNHNV, CDR2 YYDKDF (reference sequence). The CDR3 sequence is 13 residues long. Trimming removed 0 bases at V and 2 bases at J, with 5 bases between. The CDR3 DNA is TGTGCCACCAGCAGAGATAGGCCCTACGAGCAGTACTTC. It yields the protein CATSRDRPYEQYF.

The V and J genes are TRBV19 and TRBJ2-1; D tentatively reads TRBD1 or TRBD2 (5 bases each). CDR3 length equals 14 residues. Per the germline V gene, CDR1 is LNHDA and CDR2 is SQIVND (reference sequence). V lost 3 bases and J lost 8, with 14 bases in between. The CDR3 nucleotides are TGTGCCAGTAGTATGGGGGAAAAGGTCTATGAGCAGTTCTTC. Translation: CASSMGEKVYEQFF.

The table lists this clonotype with a count of one. An end of the junction differs from the germline gene, which may be a read error. This sequence joins TRBV2 and TRBJ1-1, with 7 nucleotides matching TRBD1. Germline V gene lookup returns CDR1 SNHLY and CDR2 FYNNEI. The CDR3 extends over 14 amino acids. CDR3 bases: TGTGCCATCAGTGGGACAGCAATGAACACTGAAGCTTTCTTT. The encoded protein is CAISGTAMNTEAFF.

This rearrangement joins TRBV19 to TRBJ2-5; 8 nucleotides line up with TRBD2. After removal of 10 bases from V and 5 bases from J, the junction contained 12 bases not matched to a gene. The V gene's germline CDR1 is LNHDA and CDR2 SQIVND (reference sequence). The CDR3 totals 14 residues. The CDR3 region has the DNA TGTGCCACCCAACTAGGACTAGCTTCGGAGACCCAGTACTTC. As protein: CATQLGLASETQYF.

This clonotype was picked up many times. This chain links TRBV19 with TRBJ1-1; 7 positions agree with TRBD1. Germline CDR1 LNHDA, CDR2 SQIVND (reference sequence). V dropped 5 bases and J dropped 0; count of bases not matched to a gene: 12. The length of the CDR3 is 17 residues. This CDR3 is CASSSHLGQAMNTEAFF. CDR3 DNA: TGTGCCAGTAGTTCTCATCTTGGACAGGCCATGAACACTGAAGCTTTCTTT.

The rearrangement links TRBV20-1 to TRBJ2-1, with D possibly being TRBD1 (5 bases). Trimming shortened V by 0 bases and J by 2 bases, and 14 bases separated the two germline ends. CDR3 length: 16 amino acids. The V gene's germline CDR1 is DFQATT and CDR2 SNEGSKA (reference sequence). CDR3 residues: CSARDRQGRTYNEQFF. In DNA form, the CDR3 reads TGCAGTGCTAGAGATAGGCAGGGAAGGACCTACAATGAGCAGTTCTTC.

The rearrangement uses TRBV24-1 and TRBJ2-7; D is unresolved. The germline V gene has CDR1 KGHDR and CDR2 SFDVKD. The CDR3 extends over 9 amino acids. V was trimmed by 8 bases and J by 9 bases, leaving 7 bases between them. The CDR3 coding sequence is TGTGCCACCATGATACCGCAGTACGTC. Its protein product is CATMIPQYV.

The gene calls are TRBV11-1 and TRBJ2-1; possible D gene TRBD2, 5 bases. The CDR3 runs 19 residues. Per the germline V gene, CDR1 is SGHAT and CDR2 is FQDESV (reference sequence). Trimming cost V 5 bases and J 3 bases, with 26 bases left between them. The CDR3 loop is CASSNQREGLLLHYNEQFF. CDR3 bases: TGTGCCAGCAGCAACCAACGTGAAGGACTCCTCCTACACTACAATGAGCAGTTCTTC.

J is TRBJ2-7 and V is TRBV10-3, with TRBD2 matching 12 bases. The CDR3 consists of 16 residues. In germline, CDR1 is ENHRY, CDR2 SYGVKD. Germline trimming cut 5 bases from V and 2 bases from J; bases unmatched to any gene: 7. This chain's CDR3 is CAISTTSGGATYEQYF. The DNA for the CDR3 is TGTGCCATCAGTACGACTAGCGGGGGTGCCACCTACGAGCAGTACTTC.

The gene calls are TRBV5-8 and TRBJ1-2; 9 bases align to TRBD1. This CDR3 is 14 amino acids long. Germline values: CDR1 SGHTS, CDR2 YDEGEE. V shed 4 bases, J shed 4 bases, and the junction held 5 bases outside the gene matches. The CDR3 sequence: CASSGGQGIYGYTF. The CDR3 region has the DNA TGTGCCAGCAGCGGGGGACAGGGAATCTATGGCTACACCTTC.

V usage is TRBV7-2 and J usage is TRBJ1-1; the match to TRBD1 covers 7 bases. This CDR3 is 14 amino acids long. V shed 3 bases, J shed 1 base, and the junction held 2 bases outside the gene matches. The germline gives CDR1 SGHTA, CDR2 FQGNSA. DNA of the CDR3: TGTGCCAGCAGCTTCCGGACAGGGAACACTGAAGCTTTCTTT. This gives the protein CASSFRTGNTEAFF.

The V and J genes are TRBV19 and TRBJ2-5; 7 bases fit TRBD1. The CDR3 has 13 residues. Germline CDR1 LNHDA, CDR2 SQIVND (reference sequence). Unmatched junction bases numbered 0, after V lost 1 base and J lost 4 bases. The CDR3 loop is CASSIGQGETQYF. The CDR3 DNA sequence: TGTGCCAGTAGTATAGGACAGGGAGAGACCCAGTACTTC.

The chain couples TRBV6-1 to TRBJ1-6; D might be TRBD1 (6 bases). The V and J ends lost 6 bases and 2 bases respectively, with 8 bases between them. Germline V gene sequence: CDR1 MNHNS, CDR2 SASEGT. The CDR3 runs to 14 residues. In nucleotides, the CDR3 is TGTGCCAGCAGCTGGGACACCTATAATTCACCCCTCCACTTT. Encoded protein: CASSWDTYNSPLHF.